The T cell receptor beta chain described here comes from a study of CD4 T cells in relation to SARS-CoV-2 and coronaviruses. The wider study: TCR beta CDR3s were sequenced after approximately 11-day antigen culture of PBMCs.

Here immunoSEQ multiplex PCR was the method, and the copy in TCRdb shows in-frame clones only, minus some. The sample consists of around 24,000 clones, around 78% of them appearing once. Overall study findings and caveats: Crossreactivity was assessed only for spike protein, not other viral proteins.

CDR3 length: 13 amino acids. J was trimmed by 12 bases and V by 2 bases; bases with no gene match: 9. Germline V gene sequence: CDR1 SQVTM, CDR2 ANQGSEA. CD4+ T cells from unexposed donors were obtained before the COVID-19 pandemic (2011-2018). Isolation of CD4+ T cells took place after around eleven days in culture. Unexposed-donor CD4+ T cells were probed with SARS-CoV-2 S/N and four cold-coronavirus spikes, cells permitting. This clone is termed medium-sized (0.01 to 0.1%). The antigen remains unidentified. Sequences were obtained from CD4+ T cells from PBMCs, cultured in vitro. The V and J genes are TRBV29-1 and TRBJ1-3, with TRBD1 matching over 8 bases. This receptor was identified in a human donor in good health. The CDR3 sequence: CSVEKQGERNIYF. The CDR3 nucleotides read TGCAGCGTTGAAAAACAGGGGGAACGGAACATATATTTT. The whole variable domain, filled in from reference TRBV29-1 and TRBJ1-3, reads SAVISQKPSRDICQRGTSLTIQCQVDSQVTMMFWYRQQPGQSLTLIATANQGSEATYESGFVIDKFPISRPNLTFSTLTVSNMSPEDSSIYLCSVEKQGERNIYFGEGSWLTVV.